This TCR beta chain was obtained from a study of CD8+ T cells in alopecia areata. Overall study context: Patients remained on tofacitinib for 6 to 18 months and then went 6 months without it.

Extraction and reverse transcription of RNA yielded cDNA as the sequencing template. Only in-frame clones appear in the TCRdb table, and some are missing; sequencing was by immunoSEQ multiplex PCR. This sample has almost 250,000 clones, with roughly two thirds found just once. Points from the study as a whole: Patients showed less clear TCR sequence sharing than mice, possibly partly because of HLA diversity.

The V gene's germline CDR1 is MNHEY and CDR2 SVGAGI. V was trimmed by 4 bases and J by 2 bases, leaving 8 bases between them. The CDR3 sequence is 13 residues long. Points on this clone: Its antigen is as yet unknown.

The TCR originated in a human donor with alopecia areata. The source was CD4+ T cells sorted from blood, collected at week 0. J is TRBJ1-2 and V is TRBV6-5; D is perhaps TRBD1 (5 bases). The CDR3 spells CASSSTVNYGYTF. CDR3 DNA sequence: TGTGCCAGCAGTTCGACAGTGAACTATGGCTACACCTTC.